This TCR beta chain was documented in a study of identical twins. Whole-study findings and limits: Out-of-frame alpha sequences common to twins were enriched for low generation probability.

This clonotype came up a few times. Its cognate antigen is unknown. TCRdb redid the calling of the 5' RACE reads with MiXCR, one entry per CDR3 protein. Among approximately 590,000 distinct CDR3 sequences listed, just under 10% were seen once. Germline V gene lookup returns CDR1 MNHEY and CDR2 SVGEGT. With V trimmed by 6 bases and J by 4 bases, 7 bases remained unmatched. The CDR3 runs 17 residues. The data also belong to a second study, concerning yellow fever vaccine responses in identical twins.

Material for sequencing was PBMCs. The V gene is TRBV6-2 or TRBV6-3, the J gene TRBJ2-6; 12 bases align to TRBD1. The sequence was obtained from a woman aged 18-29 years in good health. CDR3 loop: CASSYRDRGPGANVLTF. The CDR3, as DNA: TGTGCCAGCAGCTACCGGGACAGGGGGCCGGGGGCCAACGTCCTGACTTTC.